The T cell receptor beta chain under discussion was sequenced for a study of beta chain features in type 1 diabetes. Findings and caveats of the study: Moderate but significant shortening of TCRB CDR3s was recorded in all four CD4+ subsets from Type 1 diabetes patients.

Purities over 95% were achieved in all sorted populations. Comments on this clone: Its antigen is undetermined.

All of the isolated RNA was reverse transcribed, so expressed TCRB transcripts were sequenced. Profiling relied on immunoSEQ multiplex PCR, and the TCRdb table lists in-frame clones only, not all of them. The repertoire has approximately 160,000 clones, over 9% of them found once; the top ten carry more than 0.45%. The source is a man under 40 with type 1 diabetes. The sequencing input was central memory CD4+ T cells from blood.

CDR3 DNA: TGCGCCAGCAGTCAATCGTACGTGGGTTCTTCAGGCGGGCGCCGGGTGACCCAGTACTTC. This encodes CASSQSYVGSSGGRRVTQYF. The chain recombines TRBV23-1 with TRBJ2-5; D possibly corresponds to TRBD2 (5 bases). TRBV23-1 is designated an ORF whose function remains uncertain. CDR3 length: 20 residues. The V and J ends lost 0 bases and 7 bases respectively, with 30 bases between them.